The present entry profiles one T cell receptor (beta chain) with its context. Germline V gives CDR1 MNHEY, CDR2 SMNVEV (reference sequence). The CDR3 consists of 14 residues. Deletions cut 1 base from V and 2 bases from J, with 8 bases between. How the authors handled the data: Scientists estimated how many nucleated cells there were by amplifying reference gene primers. Some clones are missing from TCRdb's copy, which holds only in-frame ones; the method was immunoSEQ multiplex PCR. V and J calls and clone size are copied from that table; D and trimming were computed from the DNA. This sample has approximately 140,000 clones, with about 89% found just once. This sample was included in a study of blood T cell repertoires in COVID-19. Study-wide context: Samples taken during acute and convalescent COVID-19 were collected in the United States, Italy and Spain.

The chain carries TRBV27 and TRBJ1-2; D is perhaps TRBD1 (5 bases). Sequenced sample: peripheral blood. This TCR was recovered from an elderly man with acute or convalescent COVID-19. CDR3 DNA sequence: TGTGCCAGCAGTTTATGGGGCTCCAACTATGGCTACACCTTC. This encodes CASSLWGSNYGYTF.